This is a list of T cell receptor beta chains from one sample in a study of cytomegalovirus exposure and HLA in healthy donors. Here immunoSEQ multiplex PCR was the method, and the copy in TCRdb shows in-frame clones only, minus some. This table has roughly 87,000 clones, roughly three quarters appearing once. Source material: PBMCs. Source of these receptors: a woman in her thirties or forties in good health and CMV-seropositive. The CDR3 runs from the conserved cysteine through the conserved F or W. Fields, in order: V gene, J gene, CDR3 protein.

TRBV6-5	TRBJ1-6	CASSYSSQGWNSPLHF
TRBV6-5	TRBJ2-7	CASSWRASYEQYF
TRBV30	TRBJ2-5	CAWSEPYISNQETQYF
TRBV15	TRBJ1-1	CATSRGRVAEAFF
TRBV4-3	TRBJ2-7	CASSHRDREVYEQYF
TRBV5-6	TRBJ2-1	CASSLDAPREQFF
TRBV19	TRBJ1-2	CASTDGDTYGYTF
TRBV5-8	TRBJ2-7	CASSAGAPYEQYF
TRBV19	TRBJ2-1	CASSITAGELNEQFF
TRBV6-5	TRBJ2-1	CASQRGSYNEQFF
TRBV6-4	TRBJ2-2	CASSVGRDTGELFF
TRBV19	TRBJ2-5	CASSVNRGETQYF
TRBV11-3	TRBJ2-7	CASSFQGEEQYF
TRBV15	TRBJ1-4	CATSIRTGYNEKLFF
TRBV28	TRBJ2-1	CASSLGSFVQFF
TRBV7-9	TRBJ2-3	CASSSTSGITDTQYF
TRBV5-5	TRBJ2-7	CASSPGGLIVGEQYF
TRBV7-9	TRBJ1-6	CASSLQGSYNSPLHF
TRBV5-6	TRBJ2-3	CASISTQYF
TRBV27	TRBJ2-4	CASSLGRDYPPYF
TRBV27	TRBJ1-2	CASSPGLGGYTF
TRBV2	TRBJ2-7	CASSYRGTGVNEQYF
TRBV19	TRBJ1-1	CASTPRGGRREEAFF
TRBV6-5	TRBJ1-6	CASSYRDRYNSPLHF
TRBV11-2	TRBJ2-7	CASSLRTGSGEQYF
TRBV6-1	TRBJ1-2	CASSGGQATYGYTF
TRBV9	TRBJ1-5	CASSPRAGGDHQEPQHF
TRBV27	-	CASSGWTGPYEQYF
TRBV27	TRBJ2-7	CASSLSGPTSGSSYEQYF
TRBV7-3	TRBJ2-2	CASSPLPSGGNMFF
TRBV27	TRBJ1-2	CASSLLGGLDGYTF
TRBV5-4	TRBJ2-3	CASSWALDTTYSTDTQYF
TRBV7-9	TRBJ2-2	CASSSGLAGTGELFF
TRBV10-1	TRBJ1-4	CASSEAPPLHSSREKLFF
TRBV7-2	TRBJ2-5	CASRKPMETQYF
TRBV4-2	TRBJ1-4	CASSLRQEKLFF
TRBV14	TRBJ1-1	CASSHNHRGAEAFF
TRBV9	TRBJ1-2	CASSKKEGDQMGGYTF
TRBV9	TRBJ2-2	CASNPGKSGELFF
TRBV6-4	-	CASSVRQGGYEQYF
TRBV7-9	TRBJ2-1	CASSSTSGVSYNEQFF
TRBV9	TRBJ1-1	CASSVEPSMNTEAFF
TRBV10-1	TRBJ1-2	CASSDERETGETYGYTF
TRBV19	TRBJ2-5	CASSIGTGALQETQYF